This TCR beta chain stems from a study of read filtering for tumor transcriptome and immune sequencing. Study-wide results and limits: About four fifths of IR-seq clonotypes had a single read, yet these held roughly 3.3% of reads.

This CDR3 has 11 amino acids. The V gene's germline CDR1 is SQVTM and CDR2 ANQGSEA. Turning to this clonotype: Its antigen is unidentified. It is likely a read error: a sequence one base away is far more abundant.

From roughly 0.4 ug of RNA, a library with molecular barcoded alpha/delta and beta/gamma adaptors was made. TCRdb re-called the reads with MiXCR, one entry per CDR3 protein. Of around 58,000 distinct CDR3 sequences listed, over 11% were seen once; the top ten hold about 42%. The sequence came from a donor aged 40 or older with multiple myeloma. Sequencing was done on a sample of a population of CD138-negative cells sorted from bone marrow. The gene calls are TRBV29-1 and TRBJ2-1; D ambiguous. CDR3 in amino acids: CSVRSYNEQLF. CDR3 DNA sequence: TGCAGCGTCAGGTCTTACAATGAGCAGCTCTTC.